The 2 T cell receptor beta chains below were found in one sample sequenced in a study of T cells in Graves' hyperthyroidism and ophthalmopathy. The investigators amplified TCR beta CDR3 regions from RNA transcripts. TCR CDR3 underwent first-round RT-PCR with the HTBI primer set. TCRdb passed the multiplex PCR reads through MiXCR, listing each CDR3 protein once. Of about 680,000 distinct CDR3 sequences in the sample, 35% were seen once. The sample consisted of blood. These receptor sequences come from a woman in her forties with Graves' hyperthyroidism.

This chain joins TRBV19 and TRBJ1-5; 11 positions agree with TRBD1. CDR1 and CDR2 (germline): LNHDA, SQIVND (reference sequence). This CDR3 spans 18 amino acids. V dropped 6 bases and J dropped 11; count of bases not matched to a gene: 21. CDR3 in DNA: TGTGCCAGTAGCAGGGGGGGATCCGGGACAGGGGGGATGGGGGCCCAGCATTTT. Its protein product is CASSRGGSGTGGMGAQHF.

This clonotype was seen repeatedly, ten times or more. V and J are TRBV14 and TRBJ2-7, with 7 bases lining up with TRBD1. With 4 bases clipped from V and 1 base from J, the junction kept 4 bases outside the gene matches. Germline V gene data show CDR1 as SGHDN and CDR2 as FVKESK. The CDR3 contains 14 residues. CDR3 nucleotide sequence: TGTGCCAGCAGCCCGTACAGGGGTTCCTACGAGCAGTACTTC. It yields the protein CASSPYRGSYEQYF.